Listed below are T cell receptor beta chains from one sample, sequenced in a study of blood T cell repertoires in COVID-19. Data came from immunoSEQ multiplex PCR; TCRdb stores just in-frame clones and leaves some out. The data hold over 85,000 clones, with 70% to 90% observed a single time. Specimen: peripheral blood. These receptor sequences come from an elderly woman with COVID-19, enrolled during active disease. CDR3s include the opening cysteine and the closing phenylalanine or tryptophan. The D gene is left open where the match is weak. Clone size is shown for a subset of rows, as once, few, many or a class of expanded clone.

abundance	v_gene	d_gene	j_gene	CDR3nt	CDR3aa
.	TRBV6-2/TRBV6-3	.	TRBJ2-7	TGTGCCAGCAGTTACTCACACCGACAGAAATCCTACGAGCAGTACTTC	CASSYSHRQKSYEQYF
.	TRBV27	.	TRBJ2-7	TGTGCCAGCAGTATTTGGACAAGGAGCTCCTACGAGCAGTACTTC	CASSIWTRSSYEQYF
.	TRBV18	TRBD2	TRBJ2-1	TGTGCCAGCTCACCGACTAGCGGGAGCTTCGAGCAGTTCTTC	CASSPTSGSFEQFF
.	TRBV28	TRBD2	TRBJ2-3	TGTGCCAGCAGCCCTGGAGGGCTAGCGGGAGGGGTAGATACGCAGTATTTT	CASSPGGLAGGVDTQYF
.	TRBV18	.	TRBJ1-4	TGTGCCAGCTCTTACTGGAGCCAAAACGGGGAAAAACTGTTTTTT	CASSYWSQNGEKLFF
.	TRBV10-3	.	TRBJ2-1	TGTGCCATTGGAGGAGGGCCCGGCAATGAGCAGTTCTTC	CAIGGGPGNEQFF
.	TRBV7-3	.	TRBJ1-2	TGTGCCAGCTGGGGGCAGCTTACCCTCTTGTGGGGCTACACCTTC	CASWGQLTLLWGYTF
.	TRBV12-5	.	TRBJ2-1	TGTGCTAGTGGTTTGGTACGCACCCACGGCGGTGAGCAGTTCTTC	CASGLVRTHGGEQFF
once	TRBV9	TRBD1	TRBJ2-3	TGTGCCAGCACCTTCGGACAGGAAGAAGATACGCAGTATTTT	CASTFGQEEDTQYF
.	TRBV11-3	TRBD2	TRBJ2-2	TGTGCCAGCAGTCAACTAGCGGGGAAGACCGGGGAGCTGTTTTTT	CASSQLAGKTGELFF
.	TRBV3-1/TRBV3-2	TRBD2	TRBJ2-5	TGTGCCAGCAGCGGGGACGGGGAGGGGACCCAGTACTTC	CASSGDGEGTQYF
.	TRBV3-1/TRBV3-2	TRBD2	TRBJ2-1	TGTGCCAGCAGCCAAGAGCCACTGGGACTAGCCAAGTTCTTC	CASSQEPLGLAKFF
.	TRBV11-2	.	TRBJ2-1	TGTGCCAGCAGCTTAGGTGCACTGAACGCCATCTACTACAATGAGCAGTTCTTC	CASSLGALNAIYYNEQFF
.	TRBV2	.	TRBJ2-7	TGTGCCAGCAAGAGGGTAAGCTACGAGCAGTACTTC	CASKRVSYEQYF
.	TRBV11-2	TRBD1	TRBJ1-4	TGTGCCAGCAGCTTAGATGGGGGACAGGGGGTAGATGAAAAACTGTTTTTT	CASSLDGGQGVDEKLFF
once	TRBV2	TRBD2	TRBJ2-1	TGTGCCAGCAGCGCCGGACTAGCGGGAAGCAATGAGCAGTTCTTC	CASSAGLAGSNEQFF
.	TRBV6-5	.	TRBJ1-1	TGTGCCAGGGCGCGGACATTGAACACTGAAGCTTTCTTT	CARARTLNTEAFF
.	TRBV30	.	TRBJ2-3	TGTGCCTGGACCCGCGAAAGTGCAGATACGCAGTATTTT	CAWTRESADTQYF
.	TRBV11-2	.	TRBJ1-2	TGTGCCAGCAGCCCCGGACAGACTAACTATGGCTACACCTTC	CASSPGQTNYGYTF
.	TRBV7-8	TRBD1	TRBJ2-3	TGTGCCAGCAGCTACCGACAGGGGGGCGCAGATACGCAGTATTTT	CASSYRQGGADTQYF
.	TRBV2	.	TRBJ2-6	TGTGCCAGCAGTGAAGGATACAGGGTTGGGGCCAACGTCCTGACTTTC	CASSEGYRVGANVLTF
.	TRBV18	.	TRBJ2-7	TGTGCCAGCTCTGGCCCCTACGAGCAGTACTTC	CASSGPYEQYF
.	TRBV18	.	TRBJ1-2	TGTGCCAGCTCAGCAGGGGATGAGGCCTATGGCTACACCTTC	CASSAGDEAYGYTF
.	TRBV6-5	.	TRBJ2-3	TGTGCCAGCAGTTACTCGACACTAGCCGGCGGGGCGCAGTATTTT	CASSYSTLAGGAQYF
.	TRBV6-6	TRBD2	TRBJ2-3	TGTGCCAGCAGGTCTACTAGCGGGGCGACAGATACGCAGTATTTT	CASRSTSGATDTQYF
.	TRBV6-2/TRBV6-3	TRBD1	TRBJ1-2	TGTGCCAGCAGTTACGGGACAGGGTTTGGCTACACCTTC	CASSYGTGFGYTF
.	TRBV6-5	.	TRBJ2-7	TGTGCCAGCAGCCTTGTAGCCGGCTACGAGCAGTACTTC	CASSLVAGYEQYF
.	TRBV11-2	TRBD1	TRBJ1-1	TGTGCCAGCAGCTGGACAGGGGGTAGGACTGAAGCTTTCTTT	CASSWTGGRTEAFF
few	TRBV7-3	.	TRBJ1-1	TGTGCCAGCAGCTTGAGGGGGTTTGGGGAAGCTTTCTTT	CASSLRGFGEAFF
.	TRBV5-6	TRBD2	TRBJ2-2	TGTGCCAGCAGCTTGCCTAGCGGGGGGATCTCCGGGGAGCTGTTTTTT	CASSLPSGGISGELFF
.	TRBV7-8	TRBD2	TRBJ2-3	TGTGCCAGCAGCTTAGCGCCCCTAGCGGCCACAGATACGCAGTATTTT	CASSLAPLAATDTQYF
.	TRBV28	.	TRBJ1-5	TGTGCCAGCAGCCCCCCGGCAGGGGGCAATCAGCCCCAGCATTTT	CASSPPAGGNQPQHF
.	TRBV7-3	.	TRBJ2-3	TGTGCCAGCAGCTTAGCTCTAGCGTCAGATACGCAGTATTTT	CASSLALASDTQYF
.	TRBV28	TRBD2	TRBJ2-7	TGTGCCAGCAGTTTAACTAGCGGGAACTCCTACGAGCAGTACTTC	CASSLTSGNSYEQYF
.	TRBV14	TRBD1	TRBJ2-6	TGTGCCAGCAGCCGATGGACAGGGGGCGTCTCTGGGGCCAACGTCCTGACTTTC	CASSRWTGGVSGANVLTF
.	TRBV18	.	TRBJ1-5	TGTGCCAGCTCACCAAGTGAGGGCTGGCAGCCCCAGCATTTT	CASSPSEGWQPQHF
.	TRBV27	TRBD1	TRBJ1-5	TGTGCCAGCAGCAGGGACAGATTTAGCAATCAGCCCCAGCATTTT	CASSRDRFSNQPQHF
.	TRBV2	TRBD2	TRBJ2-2	TGTGCCAGCAGTGGTGCGGGAGGATACACCGGGGAGCTGTTTTTT	CASSGAGGYTGELFF
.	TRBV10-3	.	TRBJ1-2	TGTGCCATCAGTGAACTCAATAACTATGGCTACACCTTC	CAISELNNYGYTF
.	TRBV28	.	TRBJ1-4	TGTGCCAGCACCCGTACAGGGTCGGGAGAAAAACTGTTTTTT	CASTRTGSGEKLFF
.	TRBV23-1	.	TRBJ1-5	TGCGCCAGCAGTCAAAGACAGTTCGCGCGCAATCAGCCCCAGCATTTT	CASSQRQFARNQPQHF
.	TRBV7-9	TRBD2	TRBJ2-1	TGTGCCAGCAGCTTCCCGGGACTAGCGGGAGTAAGAGATGAGCAGTTCTTC	CASSFPGLAGVRDEQFF
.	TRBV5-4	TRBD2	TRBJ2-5	TGTGCCAGCAGCACGGGACTAGCGGGGGTAGGCGAGACCCAGTACTTC	CASSTGLAGVGETQYF
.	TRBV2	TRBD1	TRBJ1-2	TGTGCCAGAGGGGGCGGGGACTATGGCTACACCTTC	CARGGGDYGYTF
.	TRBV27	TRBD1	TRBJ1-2	TGTGCCTTTTCGGACAGGGAGGGCGGCTACACCTTC	CAFSDREGGYTF
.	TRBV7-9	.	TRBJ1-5	TGTGCCAGCAGCCTAACCGGGAATAGCAATCAGCCCCAGCATTTT	CASSLTGNSNQPQHF
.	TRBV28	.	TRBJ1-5	TGTGCCAGCACCTTTCGCCCAGGGGTTGGCAATCAGCCCCAGCATTTT	CASTFRPGVGNQPQHF
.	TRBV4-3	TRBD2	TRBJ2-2	TGCGCCAGCAGCCAGGCTACTAGCGGGGGGCCCGGGGAGCTGTTTTTT	CASSQATSGGPGELFF
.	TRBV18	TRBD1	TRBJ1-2	TGTGCCAGCTCACCAACAGGGGGCAACTATGGCTACACCTTC	CASSPTGGNYGYTF